The T cell receptor (beta chain) described here comes from a study of OX40 agonist ivuxolimab in advanced cancers. The repertoire was sequenced with immunoSEQ multiplex PCR; TCRdb's copy has only in-frame clones and lacks some. The repertoire holds more than 50,000 clones, with approximately 93% as singletons. This clone has a single count. The receptor was isolated from an adult with an advanced solid tumor such as melanoma, head and neck, liver or kidney cancer. The specimen was CD4+ or CD8+ T cells sorted from blood, collected in a trial of the OX40 agonist ivuxolimab.

In DNA, the CDR3 is TGTGCCAGCAGGGGACAGATGAACACTGAAGCTTTCTTT. Encoded protein: CASRGQMNTEAFF. V is TRBV6-5 and J is TRBJ1-1; 7 bases align to TRBD1. Germline lookup yields CDR1 MNHEY and CDR2 SVGAGI. Trimming removed 6 bases from V and 0 bases from J; junction bases left unmatched: 1. This CDR3 has 13 residues.